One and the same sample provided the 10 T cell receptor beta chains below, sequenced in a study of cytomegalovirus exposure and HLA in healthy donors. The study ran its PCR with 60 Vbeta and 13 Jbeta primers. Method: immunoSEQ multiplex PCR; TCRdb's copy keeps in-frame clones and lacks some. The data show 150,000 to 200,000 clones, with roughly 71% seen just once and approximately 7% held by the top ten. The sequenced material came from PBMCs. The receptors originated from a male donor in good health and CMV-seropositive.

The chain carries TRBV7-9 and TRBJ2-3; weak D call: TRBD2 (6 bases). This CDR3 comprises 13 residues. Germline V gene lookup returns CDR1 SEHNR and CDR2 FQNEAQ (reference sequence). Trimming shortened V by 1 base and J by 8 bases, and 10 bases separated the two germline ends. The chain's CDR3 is CASSLGFGSTQYF. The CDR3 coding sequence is TGTGCCAGCAGCTTAGGGTTCGGGAGTACGCAGTATTTT.

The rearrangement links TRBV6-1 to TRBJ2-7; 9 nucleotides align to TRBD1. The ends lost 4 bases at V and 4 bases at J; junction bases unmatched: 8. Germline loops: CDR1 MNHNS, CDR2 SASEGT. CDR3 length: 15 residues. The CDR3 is CASSAPGQGTYEQYF. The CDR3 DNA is TGTGCCAGCAGTGCCCCGGGACAGGGAACGTACGAGCAGTACTTC.

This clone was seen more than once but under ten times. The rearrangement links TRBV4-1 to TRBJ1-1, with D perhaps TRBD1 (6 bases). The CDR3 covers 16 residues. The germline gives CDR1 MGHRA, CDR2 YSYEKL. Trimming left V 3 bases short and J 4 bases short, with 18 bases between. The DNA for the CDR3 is TGCGCCAGCAGCCAGGTCACAGGGCTTCGCGGCACTGAAGCTTTCTTT. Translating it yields CASSQVTGLRGTEAFF.

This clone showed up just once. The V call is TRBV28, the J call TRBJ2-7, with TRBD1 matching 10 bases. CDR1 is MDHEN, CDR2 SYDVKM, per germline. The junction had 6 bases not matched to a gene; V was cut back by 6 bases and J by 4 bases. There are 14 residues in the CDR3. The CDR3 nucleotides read TGTGCCAGCAGCACCGGGACAGGGGAGTACGAGCAGTACTTC. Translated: CASSTGTGEYEQYF.

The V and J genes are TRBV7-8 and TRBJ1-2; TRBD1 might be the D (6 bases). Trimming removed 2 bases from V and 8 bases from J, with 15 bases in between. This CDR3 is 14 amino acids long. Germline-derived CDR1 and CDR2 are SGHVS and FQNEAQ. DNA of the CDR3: TGTGCCAGCAGCTTATGGGGGGGGCCGGACGGCTACACCTTC. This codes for CASSLWGGPDGYTF.

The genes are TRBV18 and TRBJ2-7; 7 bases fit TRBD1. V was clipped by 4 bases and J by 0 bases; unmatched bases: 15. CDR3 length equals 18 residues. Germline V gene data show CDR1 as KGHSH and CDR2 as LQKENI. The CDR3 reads CASSRQGRGEWYSYEQYF. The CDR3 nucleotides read TGTGCCAGCTCACGACAGGGAAGAGGGGAGTGGTACTCCTACGAGCAGTACTTC.

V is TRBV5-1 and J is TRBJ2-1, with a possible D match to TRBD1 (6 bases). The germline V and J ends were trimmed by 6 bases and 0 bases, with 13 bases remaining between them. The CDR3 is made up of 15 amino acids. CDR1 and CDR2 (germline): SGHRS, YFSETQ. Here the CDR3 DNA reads TGCGCCAGCACCGCTACAGGGAGCTCCTACAATGAGCAGTTCTTC. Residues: CASTATGSSYNEQFF.

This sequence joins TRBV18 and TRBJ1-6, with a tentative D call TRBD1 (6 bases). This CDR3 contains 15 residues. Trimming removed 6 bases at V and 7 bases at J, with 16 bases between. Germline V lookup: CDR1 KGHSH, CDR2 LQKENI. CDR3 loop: CASSLLDSRNSPLHF. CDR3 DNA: TGTGCCAGCTCTCTATTGGACAGTCGGAATTCACCCCTCCACTTT.

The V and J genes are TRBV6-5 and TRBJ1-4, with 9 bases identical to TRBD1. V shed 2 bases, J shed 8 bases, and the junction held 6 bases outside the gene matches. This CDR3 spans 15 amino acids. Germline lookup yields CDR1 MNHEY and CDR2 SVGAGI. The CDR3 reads CASSYGTGYGEKLFF. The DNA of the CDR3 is TGTGCCAGCAGTTACGGGACAGGGTATGGGGAAAAACTGTTTTTT.

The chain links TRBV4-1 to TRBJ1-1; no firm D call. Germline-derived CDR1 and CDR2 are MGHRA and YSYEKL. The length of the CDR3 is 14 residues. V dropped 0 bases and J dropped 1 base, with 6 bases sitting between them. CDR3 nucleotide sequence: TGCGCCAGCAGCCAAGAGGGGAGGAACACTGAAGCTTTCTTT. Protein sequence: CASSQEGRNTEAFF.